A single sample gave rise to the 14 T cell receptor beta chains below, sequenced in a study of T-cell reconstitution after alpha-beta-depleted transplantation in children. The library targeted TCRbeta and was prepared with unique molecular identifiers. MiXCR, applied by TCRdb to the PCR reads, yields one record per CDR3 protein. Of about 640,000 distinct CDR3 sequences detected, 13% appear once; the ten largest clones hold about 2.2%. The sample here was PBMCs, mostly from graft donor cells, taken 360 days after TCRalphabeta/CD19-depleted stem cell transplant. The receptors derive from a male patient younger than 18 who had a stem cell transplant for acute myeloid leukemia, so the T cells may come from the graft donor.

This clonotype was seen a handful of times. A junction boundary mismatches the germline segment, possibly from a read error. The chain couples TRBV11-1 to TRBJ2-5; D may be TRBD1 (6 bases). Germline lookup yields CDR1 SGHAT and CDR2 FQDESV (reference sequence). This CDR3 contains 13 residues. CDR3 coding DNA: TGTGCCAGCAGCTTAGCGGACAGCCTCTTGAAGAACTTC. It specifies CASSLADSLLKNF.

The V and J genes are TRBV18 and TRBJ2-5; D unclear. This CDR3 contains 13 residues. The V and J ends lost 4 bases and 1 base respectively, with 7 bases between them. Germline V gene sequence: CDR1 KGHSH, CDR2 LQKENI. CDR3 in DNA: TGTGCCAGCTCACTGAAGCTCCAAGAGACCCAGTACTTC. This codes for CASSLKLQETQYF.

The gene calls are TRBV12-3 or TRBV12-4 and TRBJ2-1, with TRBD2 matching over 7 bases. The CDR3 runs 15 residues. Losses at the gene ends were 3 bases for V and 4 bases for J; bases not matched to a gene: 6. CDR3 residues: CASSFDGRGYNEQFF. In DNA form, the CDR3 reads TGTGCCAGCAGTTTCGATGGGAGGGGTTACAATGAGCAGTTCTTC.

This clonotype was observed a few times. The chain is built from TRBV28 and TRBJ2-5; the match to TRBD2 covers 8 bases. Trimming cost V 5 bases and J 7 bases; bases outside gene matches: 9. The CDR3 is 14 residues long. Germline loops: CDR1 MDHEN, CDR2 SYDVKM. CDR3 in amino acids: CASSLAGGLWTQYF. The CDR3, as DNA: TGTGCCAGCAGTCTAGCGGGTGGGCTTTGGACCCAGTACTTC.

The rearrangement uses TRBV29-1 and TRBJ2-1, with D maybe TRBD2 (6 bases). Trimming stripped 4 bases from V and 14 bases from J, with 15 bases between. The CDR3 totals 11 residues. CDR1 SQVTM and CDR2 ANQGSEA come from the germline V gene. CDR3 bases: TGCAGCGTTGTCGGGGCAGGGAGGAAGTTCTTC. Amino acids: CSVVGAGRKFF.

This clonotype was counted between two and nine times. The chain joins TRBV5-1 to TRBJ2-2; tentatively, D is TRBD1 (6 bases). The CDR3 is 17 residues long. V was cut by 4 bases and J by 4 bases, with 20 bases left in between. Germline loops: CDR1 SGHRS, CDR2 YFSETQ. The CDR3 region has the DNA TGCGCCAGCAGCATTGAACAGGGTTCCGTTCTCACCGGGGAGCTGTTTTTT. It translates to CASSIEQGSVLTGELFF.

In this sample, this clonotype turned up many times. The V and J genes are TRBV12-3 or TRBV12-4 and TRBJ2-1; D is possibly TRBD1 (9 bases). This CDR3 is 17 amino acids long. The germline V and J ends were trimmed by 7 bases and 8 bases, with 27 bases remaining between them. The CDR3 DNA follows: TGTGCCAGCACCCTGGACAGGGGTAGCGGGAAGGCTCATGAGCAGTTCTTC. Protein product: CASTLDRGSGKAHEQFF.

The rearrangement uses TRBV29-1 and TRBJ2-7; 9 bases agree with TRBD2. V lost 1 base, J lost 2 bases, and 12 bases stayed unmatched. The CDR3 spans 17 residues. Germline V lookup: CDR1 SQVTM, CDR2 ANQGSEA. CDR3 in amino acids: CSVEGGGRAGGTYEQYF. In nucleotides, the CDR3 is TGCAGCGTTGAAGGCGGCGGGAGGGCCGGAGGTACCTACGAGCAGTACTTC.

This clonotype was detected a few times. As DNA, the CDR3 is TGTGCCAGCAGCGGTACTAGCGCTAGCACAGATACGCAGTATTTT. Encoded protein: CASSGTSASTDTQYF. The gene calls are TRBV12-3 or TRBV12-4 and TRBJ2-3; 7 bases are shared with TRBD2. V shed 6 bases and J 0 bases; nucleotides not matched to a gene: 6. This CDR3 is 15 amino acids long.

Many counts were recorded for this clonotype. The J gene is TRBJ1-5, the V gene TRBV28; TRBD1 aligns across 9 bases. Germline V lookup: CDR1 MDHEN, CDR2 SYDVKM. Trimming removed 3 bases from V and 2 bases from J; junction bases left unmatched: 8. The CDR3 length is 17 residues. DNA for the CDR3: TGTGCCAGCAGTTTGAAGGACAGGGGAGAGGGCAATCAGCCCCAGCATTTT. Protein sequence: CASSLKDRGEGNQPQHF.

CDR3 in amino acids: CASNRDVVEDEQYF. The CDR3 bases are TGTGCCAGCAACCGGGACGTTGTGGAGGACGAGCAGTACTTC. The rearrangement uses TRBV7-2 and TRBJ2-7; D is perhaps TRBD1 or TRBD2 (5 bases each). The CDR3 sequence is 14 residues long. Trimming removed 7 bases from V and 5 bases from J, with 18 bases in between. Germline V gene data show CDR1 as SGHTA and CDR2 as FQGNSA.

The chain recombines TRBV29-1 with TRBJ2-1; no reliable D call. Germline CDR1 SQVTM, CDR2 ANQGSEA. This CDR3 contains 10 residues. Here the CDR3 reads CSLRGDEQFF. The CDR3, as DNA: TGCAGTCTCCGAGGCGATGAGCAGTTCTTC.

The sample holds many counts of this clonotype. V and J are TRBV29-1 and TRBJ1-3, with D possibly matching TRBD1 (5 bases). Germline CDR1 reads SQVTM; CDR2 reads ANQGSEA. V was shortened by 2 bases and J by 4 bases, with 6 bases between the two germline ends. CDR3 length: 12 amino acids. The CDR3 loop is CSVERGGNTIYF. The CDR3, as DNA: TGCAGCGTTGAACGGGGGGGAAACACCATATATTTT.

This clonotype was seen a handful of times. V is TRBV7-9 and J is TRBJ2-3, with D perhaps assigned TRBD1 or TRBD2 (6 bases each). The ends were cut back, 4 bases at V and 1 base at J, with 18 bases in the middle. The germline CDR1 and CDR2 sequences are SEHNR and FQNEAQ (reference sequence). This CDR3 has 17 amino acids. Written as DNA, the CDR3 is TGTGCCAGCAGCTCCCCGAGGGGGGAACCCCGCACAGATACGCAGTATTTT. This codes for CASSSPRGEPRTDTQYF. Full variable domain (outside the CDR3, taken from reference TRBV7-9 and TRBJ2-3): DTGVSQNPRHKITKRGQNVTFRCDPISEHNRLYWYRQTLGQGPEFLTYFQNEAQLEKSRLLSDRFSAERPKGSFSTLEIQRTEQGDSAMYLCASSSPRGEPRTDTQYFGPGTRLTVL.